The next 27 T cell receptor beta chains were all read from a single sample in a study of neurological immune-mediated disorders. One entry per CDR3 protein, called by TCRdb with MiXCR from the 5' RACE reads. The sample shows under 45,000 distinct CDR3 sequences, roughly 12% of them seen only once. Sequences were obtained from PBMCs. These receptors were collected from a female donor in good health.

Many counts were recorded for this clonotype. The CDR3 DNA is TGTGCCAGCAGCCGGGAGGTCGCGGAAGAGACCCAGTACTTC. Protein: CASSREVAEETQYF. J is TRBJ2-5 and V is TRBV4-2; tentatively, D is TRBD2 (6 bases). Germline V lookup: CDR1 LGHNA, CDR2 YNFKEQ. The CDR3 is made up of 14 amino acids. The ends were cut back, 4 bases at V and 3 bases at J, with 12 bases in the middle.

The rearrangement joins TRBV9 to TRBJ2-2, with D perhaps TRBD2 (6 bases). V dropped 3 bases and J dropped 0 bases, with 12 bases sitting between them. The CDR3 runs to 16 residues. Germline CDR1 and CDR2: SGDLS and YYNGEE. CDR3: CASSAQTSPNTGELFF. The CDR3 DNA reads TGTGCCAGCAGCGCCCAGACTAGTCCGAACACCGGGGAGCTGTTTTTT.

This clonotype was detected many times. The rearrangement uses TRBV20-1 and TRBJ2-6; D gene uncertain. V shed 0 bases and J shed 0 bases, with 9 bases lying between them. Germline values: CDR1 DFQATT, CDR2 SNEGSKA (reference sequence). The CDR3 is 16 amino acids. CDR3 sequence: CSARDTDLSGANVLTF. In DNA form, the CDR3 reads TGCAGTGCTAGAGATACTGACCTCTCTGGGGCCAACGTCCTGACTTTC.

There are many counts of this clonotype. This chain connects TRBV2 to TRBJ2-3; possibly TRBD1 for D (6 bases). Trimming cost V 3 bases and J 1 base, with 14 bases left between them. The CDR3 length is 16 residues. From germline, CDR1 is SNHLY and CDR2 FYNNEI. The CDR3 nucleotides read TGTGCCAGCAGTGATTTGGTGGCAGGGGGCACAGATACGCAGTATTTT. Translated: CASSDLVAGGTDTQYF.

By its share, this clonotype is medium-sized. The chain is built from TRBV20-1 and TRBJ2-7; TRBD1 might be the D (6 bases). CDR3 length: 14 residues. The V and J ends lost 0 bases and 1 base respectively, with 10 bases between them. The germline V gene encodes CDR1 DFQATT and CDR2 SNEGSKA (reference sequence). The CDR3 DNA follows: TGCAGTGCTAGAGATTTGGACAGATCCTACGAGCAGTACTTC. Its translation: CSARDLDRSYEQYF.

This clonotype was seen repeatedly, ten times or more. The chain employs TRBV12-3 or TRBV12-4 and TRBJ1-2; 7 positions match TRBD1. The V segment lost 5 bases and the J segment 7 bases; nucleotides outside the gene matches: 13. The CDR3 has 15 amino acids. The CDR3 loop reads CASSPPAGGAAGYTF. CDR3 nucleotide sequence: TGTGCCAGCAGTCCTCCCGCAGGGGGGGCGGCTGGCTACACCTTC.

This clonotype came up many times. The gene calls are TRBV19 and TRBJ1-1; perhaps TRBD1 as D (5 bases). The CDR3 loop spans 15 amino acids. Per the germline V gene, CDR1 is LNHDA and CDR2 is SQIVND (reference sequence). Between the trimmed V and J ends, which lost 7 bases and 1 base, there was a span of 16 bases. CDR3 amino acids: CASKGTGRPNTEAFF. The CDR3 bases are TGTGCCAGTAAGGGTACGGGACGGCCGAACACTGAAGCTTTCTTT.

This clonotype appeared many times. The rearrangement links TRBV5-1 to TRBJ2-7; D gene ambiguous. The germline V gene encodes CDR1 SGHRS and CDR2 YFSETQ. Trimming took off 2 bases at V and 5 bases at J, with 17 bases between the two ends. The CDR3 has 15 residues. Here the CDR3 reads CASSLGVRSLDEQYF. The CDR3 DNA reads TGCGCCAGCAGCTTAGGTGTCAGGAGTCTGGACGAGCAGTACTTC.

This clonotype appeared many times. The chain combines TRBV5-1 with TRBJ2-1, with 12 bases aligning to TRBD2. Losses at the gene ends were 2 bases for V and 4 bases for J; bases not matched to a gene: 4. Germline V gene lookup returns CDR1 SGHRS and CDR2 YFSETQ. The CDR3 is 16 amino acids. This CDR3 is CASSLTSGGSYNEQFF. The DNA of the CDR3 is TGCGCCAGCAGCTTAACTAGCGGGGGGTCTTACAATGAGCAGTTCTTC.

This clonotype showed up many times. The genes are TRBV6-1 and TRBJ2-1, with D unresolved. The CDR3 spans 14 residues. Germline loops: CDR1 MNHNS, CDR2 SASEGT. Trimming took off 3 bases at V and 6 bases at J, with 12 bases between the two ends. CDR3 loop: CASSDGPTRNEQFF. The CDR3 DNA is TGTGCCAGCAGTGACGGTCCAACCCGCAATGAGCAGTTCTTC.

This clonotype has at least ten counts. Here the CDR3 DNA reads TGTGCCAGCAGTATTACCGGACAGGGGATATTGTCCTACGAGCAGTACTTC. This gives the protein CASSITGQGILSYEQYF. V usage is TRBV6-5 and J usage is TRBJ2-7; 9 nucleotides align to TRBD1. This CDR3 is built from 17 residues. Germline V CDR1 and CDR2: MNHEY, SVGAGI. Trimming at V came to 5 bases and at J to 1 base, leaving 12 bases not matched to a gene.

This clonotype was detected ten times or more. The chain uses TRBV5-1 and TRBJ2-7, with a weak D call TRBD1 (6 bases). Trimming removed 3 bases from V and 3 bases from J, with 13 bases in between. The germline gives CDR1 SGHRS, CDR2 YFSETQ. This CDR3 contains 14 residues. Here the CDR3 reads CASSSGQNLYEQYF. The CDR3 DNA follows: TGCGCCAGCAGCTCCGGACAGAACCTCTACGAGCAGTACTTC.

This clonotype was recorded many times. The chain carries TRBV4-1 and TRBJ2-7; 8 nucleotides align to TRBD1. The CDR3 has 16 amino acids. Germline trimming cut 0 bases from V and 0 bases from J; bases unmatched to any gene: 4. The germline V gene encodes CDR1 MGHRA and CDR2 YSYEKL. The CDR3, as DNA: TGCGCCAGCAGCCAAGATCGGACAGGGAGCTCCTACGAGCAGTACTTC. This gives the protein CASSQDRTGSSYEQYF.

The CDR3 loop reads CATSRVRASSTDTQYF. DNA for the CDR3: TGTGCCACCAGCAGAGTCAGGGCGTCTAGCACAGATACGCAGTATTTT. The genes are TRBV15 and TRBJ2-3; weak D call: TRBD1 (5 bases). V was pared by 1 base and J by 0 bases, with 11 bases between. In germline, CDR1 is LNHNV, CDR2 YYDKDF (reference sequence). CDR3 size: 16 residues.

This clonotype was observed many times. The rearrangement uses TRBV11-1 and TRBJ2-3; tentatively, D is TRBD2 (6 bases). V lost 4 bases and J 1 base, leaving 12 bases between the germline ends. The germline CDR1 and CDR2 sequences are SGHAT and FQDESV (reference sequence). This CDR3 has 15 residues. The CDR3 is CASSSTGVGTDTQYF. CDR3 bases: TGTGCCAGCAGCTCGACGGGGGTGGGCACAGATACGCAGTATTTT. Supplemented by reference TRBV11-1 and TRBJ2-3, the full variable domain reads EAEVAQSPRYKITEKSQAVAFWCDPISGHATLYWYRQILGQGPELLVQFQDESVVDDSQLPKDRFSAERLKGVDSTLKIQPAELGDSAMYLCASSSTGVGTDTQYFGPGTRLTVL.

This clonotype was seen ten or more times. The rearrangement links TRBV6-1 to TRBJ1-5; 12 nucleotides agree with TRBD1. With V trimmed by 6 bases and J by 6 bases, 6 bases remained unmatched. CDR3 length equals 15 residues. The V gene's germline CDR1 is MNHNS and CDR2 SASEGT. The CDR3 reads CASRTGQGAGQPQHF. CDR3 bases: TGTGCCAGCAGAACGGGACAGGGGGCAGGTCAGCCCCAGCATTTT.

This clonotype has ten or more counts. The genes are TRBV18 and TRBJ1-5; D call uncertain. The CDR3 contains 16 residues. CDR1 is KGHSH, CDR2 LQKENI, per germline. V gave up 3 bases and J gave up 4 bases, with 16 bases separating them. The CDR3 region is CASSPDHWLGNQPQHF. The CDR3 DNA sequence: TGTGCCAGCTCACCCGATCACTGGTTGGGAAATCAGCCCCAGCATTTT.

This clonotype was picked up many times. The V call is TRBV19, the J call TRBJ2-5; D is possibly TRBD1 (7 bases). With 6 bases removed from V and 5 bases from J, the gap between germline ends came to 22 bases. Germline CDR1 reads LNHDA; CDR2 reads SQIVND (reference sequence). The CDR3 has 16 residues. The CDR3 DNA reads TGTGCCAGTAGCAGGATTACAGGGGCTCGGGGGGAGACCCAGTACTTC. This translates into CASSRITGARGETQYF.

The CDR3 DNA reads as TGCGCCAGAGAAGCCGGGACAGGGGGCGACGAGCAGTACTTC. This sequence encodes CAREAGTGGDEQYF. The J gene is TRBJ2-7, the V gene TRBV5-1; 12 bases match TRBD1. Germline trimming cut 8 bases from V and 5 bases from J; bases unmatched to any gene: 8. From germline, CDR1 is SGHRS and CDR2 YFSETQ. The CDR3 spans 14 residues. The entire variable domain, with the rest obtained from reference TRBV5-1 and TRBJ2-7, is as follows: KAGVTQTPRYLIKTRGQQVTLSCSPISGHRSVSWYQQTPGQGLQFLFEYFSETQRNKGNFPGRFSGRQFSNSRSEMNVSTLELGDSALYLCAREAGTGGDEQYFGPGTRLTVT.

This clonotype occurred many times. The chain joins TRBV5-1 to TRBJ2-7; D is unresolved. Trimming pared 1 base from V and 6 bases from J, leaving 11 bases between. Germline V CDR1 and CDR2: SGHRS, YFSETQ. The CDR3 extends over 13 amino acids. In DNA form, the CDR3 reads TGCGCCAGCAGCTTGCAGTTCGGGCTCGAGCAGTACTTC. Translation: CASSLQFGLEQYF.

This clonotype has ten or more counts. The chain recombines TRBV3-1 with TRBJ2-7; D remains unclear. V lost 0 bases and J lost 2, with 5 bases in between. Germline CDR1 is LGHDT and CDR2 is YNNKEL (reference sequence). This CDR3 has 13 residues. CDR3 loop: CASSQDGPYEQYF. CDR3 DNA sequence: TGTGCCAGCAGCCAAGATGGCCCCTACGAGCAGTACTTC.

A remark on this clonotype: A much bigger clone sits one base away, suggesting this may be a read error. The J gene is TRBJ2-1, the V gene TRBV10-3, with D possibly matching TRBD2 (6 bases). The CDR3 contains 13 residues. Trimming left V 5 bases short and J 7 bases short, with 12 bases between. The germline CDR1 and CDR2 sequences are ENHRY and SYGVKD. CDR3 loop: CAISRGLENEQFF. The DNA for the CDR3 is TGTGCCATCAGTCGGGGGTTGGAAAATGAGCAGTTCTTC.

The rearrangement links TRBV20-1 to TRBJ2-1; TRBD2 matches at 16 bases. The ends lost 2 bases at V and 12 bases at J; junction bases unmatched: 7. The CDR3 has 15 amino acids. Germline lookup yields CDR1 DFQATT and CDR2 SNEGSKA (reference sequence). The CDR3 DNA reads TGCAGTGCTAGACCTGCGGGACTAGCGGGGGGGCCGCAGTTCTTC. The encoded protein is CSARPAGLAGGPQFF.

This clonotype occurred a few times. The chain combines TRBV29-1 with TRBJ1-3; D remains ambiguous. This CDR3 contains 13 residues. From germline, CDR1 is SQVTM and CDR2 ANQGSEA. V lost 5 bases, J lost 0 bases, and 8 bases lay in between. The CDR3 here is CSVSVNSGNTIYF. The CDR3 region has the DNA TGCAGCGTTTCAGTGAACTCTGGAAACACCATATATTTT.

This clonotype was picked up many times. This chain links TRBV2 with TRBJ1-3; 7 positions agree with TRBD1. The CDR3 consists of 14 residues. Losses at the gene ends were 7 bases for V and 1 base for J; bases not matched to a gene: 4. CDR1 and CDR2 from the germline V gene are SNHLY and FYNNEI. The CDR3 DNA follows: TGTGCCAGCAAAGTGGACAGGTCTGGAAACACCATATATTTT. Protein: CASKVDRSGNTIYF.

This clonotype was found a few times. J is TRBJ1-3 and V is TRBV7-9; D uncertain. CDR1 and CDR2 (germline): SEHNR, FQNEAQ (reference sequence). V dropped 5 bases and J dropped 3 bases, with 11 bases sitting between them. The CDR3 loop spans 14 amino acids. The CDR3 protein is CASSPRRDGNTIYF. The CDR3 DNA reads TGTGCCAGCAGCCCACGGAGGGATGGAAACACCATATATTTT.

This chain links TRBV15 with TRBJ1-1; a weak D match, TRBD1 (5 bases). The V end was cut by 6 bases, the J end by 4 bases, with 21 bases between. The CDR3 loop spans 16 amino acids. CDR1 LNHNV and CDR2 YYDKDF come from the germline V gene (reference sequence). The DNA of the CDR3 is TGTGCCACCAGTAGGAAGACGGGGGAGCCCGTCACTGAAGCTTTCTTT. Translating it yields CATSRKTGEPVTEAFF.